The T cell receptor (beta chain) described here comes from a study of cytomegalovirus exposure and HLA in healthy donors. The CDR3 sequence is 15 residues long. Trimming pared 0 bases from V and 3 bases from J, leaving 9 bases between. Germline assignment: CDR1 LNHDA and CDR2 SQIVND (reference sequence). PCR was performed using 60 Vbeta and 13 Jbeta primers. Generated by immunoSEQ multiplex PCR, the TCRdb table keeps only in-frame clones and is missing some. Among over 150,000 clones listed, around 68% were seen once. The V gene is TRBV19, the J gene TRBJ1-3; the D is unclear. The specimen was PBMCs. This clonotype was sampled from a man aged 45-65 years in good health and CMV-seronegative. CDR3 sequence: CASSIDRGYGNTIYF. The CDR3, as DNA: TGTGCCAGTAGTATAGATCGGGGATATGGAAACACCATATATTTT.